This TCR beta chain was sequenced for a study of shared clonotypes between healthy human individuals (dated by TCRdb to 2019 to 2021). At the level of the whole study: Two women and a few men aged 18 to 49 years were included in the cohort. To estimate repertoire size and how much clonotype sharing occurs between individuals, the study deeply sequenced the blood TCR repertoires of roughly 5 healthy adults. To increase sequencing depth and limit assay-specific biases, TCR repertoire library preparation and sequencing were carried out by different laboratories using diverse techniques. Each donor's leukapheresis produced roughly between roughly 0.85 and 9.5 billion PBMCs.

A word on this clone: Its recognized antigen is unknown. Base qualities are not provided; no much larger clone lies one nucleotide away.

Using the deep immunoSEQ assay, multiplex PCR amplified TCR CDR3 regions from genomic DNA. Genomic DNA extracted from each cell subset was distributed evenly over all wells of several immunoSEQ 96-well plates, and each plate served as one replicate. For unsorted PBMC, 300 ng of genomic DNA, equivalent to around 30,000 T cell genomes, went into each replicate PCR. Ten immunoSEQ deep assay plates were used to sequence the unsorted PBMC genomic DNA. The purified libraries were quantified using a Qubit 3.0 fluorometer, sized with a Bioanalyzer 2100, and then quantified again using the KAPA Library Quantification kit. Every immunoSEQ 96-well plate was sequenced on a separate single-read 150-cycle Illumina NextSeq 550 flow cell. The source study handled its data this way. Because only junctional sequences without quality scores were contained in the immunoSEQ output, filtering matching that applied to full-length reads could not be performed. Sequences were annotated with PyIR, a Python wrapper for IgBLAST v1.9, using IMGT germline references to assign V/J genes and CDR3. Reads with weak V/J assignments (E-value above 1e-6), missing CDR3, stop codons, out-of-frame junctions, or ambiguous translated residues were removed. V3J clonotypes were defined as sequences sharing an identical inferred V gene, J gene, and CDR3 amino acid sequence. Percentage overlap between repertoires was calculated by dividing the number of shared unique clonotypes by the size of the smaller repertoire. Richness of each repertoire was evaluated using RTK rarefaction, the Chao1 estimator, and Recon v2.1 estimates of unobserved clonotypes. Here the immuneACCESS table is served through TCRdb, limited to in-frame sequences with V and J called. Missing clones are a known gap in these copies; in checked studies unresolved V genes cover under half, and the rest lacks a known reason. From that table come the V and J calls and clone size; the DNA was used to work out D and trimming. This sample comprises about 480,000 clones, about 79% of them detected only once. Of the sample, under 15% is held by the ten largest clones.

The donors were healthy, HIV-negative adults with no recently reported acute infections or vaccinations. Only Caucasian adults living in Nashville, Tennessee, USA were represented among the donors. In the unsorted samples, 87 million or so PBMCs were counted, and genomic DNA was extracted using the QIAamp DNA Blood Mini kit. Blood was collected by leukapheresis, and PBMCs were isolated by Ficoll-Histopaque density gradient centrifugation and then cryopreserved in liquid nitrogen vapor phase. Findings and caveats that apply to the study as a whole: Based on pairwise subsampling, the degree of clonotype sharing among donors was expected to be affected by sequencing depth. The genetic and exposure-history diversity represented was limited by the small number of donors. Sampling was restricted to blood, and TCR repertoires in tissue are likely to differ from TCR repertoires in blood.

At the junction V is shortened by 5 bases and J by 3 bases, with 8 bases in between. Via the germline V gene (reference sequence), CDR1 is LNHDA and CDR2 SQIVND. The CDR3, cysteine through phenylalanine, is 13 amino acids long. Solely the CDR3 DNA is kept, with 39 bases framed from the first base. Material: PBMCs. The TCR sequence derives from a woman aged 40 to 55 in good health. Some clones in this sample may be carry-over from other donors' samples. In this chain, TRBV19 is recombined with TRBJ1-5, with the D gene uncertain. The CDR3 is CASSVGNNQPQHF. The DNA reads TGTGCCAGTAGTGTGGGGAACAATCAGCCCCAGCATTTT.